These 3 T cell receptor beta chains came from one sample sequenced in a study of cytomegalovirus exposure and HLA in healthy donors. PCR used 60 Vbeta primers and 13 Jbeta primers. Assay used: immunoSEQ multiplex PCR; TCRdb lists only in-frame clones, some missing. Found here are around 250,000 clones, around 90% of them singletons; the top ten hold about 1.7%. Sequenced sample: PBMCs. These receptors were obtained from a girl aged 2-10 years in good health and CMV-seronegative.

The genes are TRBV9 and TRBJ2-7; 7 positions agree with TRBD2. The CDR3 is made up of 13 amino acids. CDR1 and CDR2 from the germline V gene are SGDLS and YYNGEE. After removal of 4 bases from V and 3 bases from J, the junction contained 4 bases not matched to a gene. The CDR3 coding sequence is TGTGCCAGCAGCCCGAGGGACTACTACGAGCAGTACTTC. Protein sequence: CASSPRDYYEQYF.

This chain connects TRBV28 to TRBJ2-7; D gene unclear. This CDR3 has 13 amino acids. V dropped 5 bases and J dropped 1 base, with 9 bases sitting between them. CDR1 is MDHEN and CDR2 is SYDVKM in the germline V gene. CDR3: CASSLQRSYEQYF. In DNA, the CDR3 is TGTGCCAGCAGTCTCCAGAGGTCCTACGAGCAGTACTTC.

This clone was recorded a few times. The chain joins TRBV5-1 to TRBJ1-2; 7 bases line up with TRBD1. Germline CDR1 is SGHRS and CDR2 is YFSETQ. The junction had 11 bases not matched to a gene; V was cut back by 3 bases and J by 6 bases. This CDR3 has 15 amino acids. CDR3 amino acids: CASSSGTATIDGYTF. The CDR3 bases are TGCGCCAGCAGCTCCGGGACAGCTACTATCGATGGCTACACCTTC. Looking up the rest from reference TRBV5-1 and TRBJ1-2 gives the full variable domain: KAGVTQTPRYLIKTRGQQVTLSCSPISGHRSVSWYQQTPGQGLQFLFEYFSETQRNKGNFPGRFSGRQFSNSRSEMNVSTLELGDSALYLCASSSGTATIDGYTFGSGTRLTVV.